This TCR beta chain was obtained from a study of post-analysis software for immune sequencing data. Broader study findings: Patients used about 5 TRBV segments, including TRBV5-6, TRBV5-1 and TRBV20-1, more often than controls. Samples from one preparation batch, clustered by F measure, grouped strongly together.

This clonotype occurred once. Its antigen is undetermined. The TCR beta cDNA libraries contained unique molecular identifiers. Around 500,000 cDNA molecules were recovered from an input of roughly 0.85 to 10 million T cells. TCRdb analysed the PCR reads with MiXCR anew, one entry per CDR3 protein. The sample shows a few hundred thousand distinct CDR3 sequences, about 40% of them seen only once. The CDR3 is made up of 15 amino acids. Looked up from germline, CDR1 is SGHTA and CDR2 is FQGNSA. The V gene end was trimmed by 3 bases and the J gene end by 4 bases; junction bases not matched to a gene: 5. The material sequenced was blood. V usage is TRBV7-2 and J usage is TRBJ2-5; 10 bases map to TRBD2. The TCR was taken from a girl aged 2 to 10 with multiple sclerosis. DNA of the CDR3: TGTGCCAGCAGCTTTCTAGCGGGAGCTGGAGAGACCCAGTACTTC. The encoded protein is CASSFLAGAGETQYF.